These 14 T cell receptor beta chains were sequenced from one sample in a study of blood T cell repertoires in COVID-19. Assay used: immunoSEQ multiplex PCR; TCRdb lists only in-frame clones, some missing. In the table there are fewer than 300,000 clones, approximately 77% of which are singletons. Source material: peripheral blood. Every receptor here comes from a woman younger than 35 with acute or convalescent COVID-19.

V and J are TRBV5-5 and TRBJ1-2, with TRBD1 matching over 9 bases. There are 13 residues in the CDR3. CDR1 and CDR2 from the germline V gene are SGHKS and YYEKEE (reference sequence). V trimming: 4 bases; J trimming: 7 bases; junction bases outside the gene matches: 5. CDR3 protein: CASSTTGGPGYTF. The DNA of the CDR3 is TGTGCCAGCAGCACTACAGGGGGCCCTGGCTACACCTTC.

This chain connects TRBV5-1 to TRBJ2-3; D is unclear. The CDR3 runs 15 residues. CDR1 and CDR2 from the germline V gene are SGHRS and YFSETQ. With 0 bases removed from V and 0 bases from J, the gap between germline ends came to 8 bases. CDR3 in amino acids: CASSLGSLSTDTQYF. The CDR3 DNA follows: TGCGCCAGCAGCTTGGGGAGCCTCAGCACAGATACGCAGTATTTT.

For the CDR3, the DNA is TGTGCCAGCGCAAAGGACACCGCTAACTATGGCTACACCTTC. This encodes CASAKDTANYGYTF. The chain links TRBV27 to TRBJ1-2, with a possible D match to TRBD1 (5 bases). Per the germline V gene, CDR1 is MNHEY and CDR2 is SMNVEV (reference sequence). The CDR3 spans 14 residues. V gave up 8 bases and J gave up 0 bases, with 13 bases separating them.

The chain combines TRBV6-5 with TRBJ1-2, with D possibly matching TRBD1 (6 bases). V gave up 0 bases and J gave up 8 bases, with 16 bases separating them. CDR1 and CDR2 from the germline V gene are MNHEY and SVGAGI. The CDR3 extends over 15 amino acids. This chain's CDR3 is CASSYSILGQGGYTF. In DNA, the CDR3 is TGTGCCAGCAGTTACTCGATTTTGGGACAAGGGGGCTACACCTTC.

V usage is TRBV5-1 and J usage is TRBJ1-2; D unclear. Trimming cost V 4 bases and J 4 bases, with 14 bases left between them. Germline CDR1 and CDR2: SGHRS and YFSETQ. CDR3 length: 14 amino acids. DNA of the CDR3: TGCGCCAGCAGCCCGGCGGGTTTCGCCTATGGCTACACCTTC. It specifies CASSPAGFAYGYTF.

The rearrangement joins TRBV7-8 to TRBJ1-1; 12 nucleotides match TRBD1. Per the germline V gene, CDR1 is SGHVS and CDR2 is FQNEAQ. V was clipped by 1 base and J by 7 bases; unmatched bases: 10. CDR3 length: 17 residues. CDR3 DNA sequence: TGTGCCAGCAGCTTAGGGTTGCTCGGGACAGGGGGCGGTGAAGCTTTCTTT. This codes for CASSLGLLGTGGGEAFF.

The rearrangement links TRBV23-1 to TRBJ1-2; tentatively, D is TRBD1 (6 bases). TRBV23-1 qualifies as an ORF whose function is uncertain. CDR3 length: 14 amino acids. The ends were cut back, 3 bases at V and 2 bases at J, with 10 bases in the middle. The CDR3 loop is CASSHRTENYGYTF. The CDR3 DNA is TGCGCCAGCAGTCACCGGACAGAGAACTATGGCTACACCTTC.

The CDR3 region has the DNA TGTGCCAGCAGTTATATGGGGGGACGCACTGAAGCTTTCTTT. This gives the protein CASSYMGGRTEAFF. The rearrangement links TRBV6-5 to TRBJ1-1, with D maybe TRBD1 (5 bases). Per germline, CDR1 MNHEY and CDR2 SVGAGI. V gave up 3 bases and J gave up 4 bases, with 12 bases separating them. The CDR3 runs 14 residues.

The chain links TRBV4-3 to TRBJ2-7, with 9 bases matching TRBD2. The V gene's germline CDR1 is LGHNA and CDR2 YSLEER. Trimming at V came to 1 base and at J to 6 bases, leaving 7 bases not matched to a gene. There are 15 residues in the CDR3. CDR3: CASSQGGGRASEQYF. The CDR3 DNA reads TGCGCCAGCAGCCAAGGCGGCGGGAGGGCCAGCGAGCAGTACTTC.

The chain couples TRBV7-9 to TRBJ1-1; D perhaps matches TRBD1 (5 bases). The germline V gene encodes CDR1 SEHNR and CDR2 FQNEAQ (reference sequence). V was cut by 5 bases and J by 0 bases, with 13 bases left in between. CDR3 length: 15 residues. CDR3: CASSPRTNMNTEAFF. As DNA, the CDR3 is TGTGCCAGCAGCCCGAGGACAAATATGAACACTGAAGCTTTCTTT.

This chain uses TRBV10-3 with TRBJ2-7, with TRBD1 identical over 8 bases. The CDR3 spans 12 residues. Germline V CDR1 and CDR2: ENHRY, SYGVKD. Germline trimming cut 6 bases from V and 2 bases from J; bases unmatched to any gene: 0. The CDR3 is CAIRDRAYEQYF. CDR3 DNA sequence: TGTGCCATCAGGGACAGGGCCTACGAGCAGTACTTC.

The chain joins TRBV7-2 to TRBJ2-1; TRBD1 matches 8 bases. CDR3 length: 15 residues. With V trimmed by 5 bases and J by 6 bases, 9 bases remained unmatched. Germline CDR1 reads SGHTA; CDR2 reads FQGNSA. The CDR3 sequence is CASSPDRGFVNEQFF. The DNA for the CDR3 is TGTGCCAGCAGCCCTGACAGGGGCTTTGTCAATGAGCAGTTCTTC.

This sequence joins TRBV28 and TRBJ2-7; 7 bases agree with TRBD2. This CDR3 has 16 residues. Per germline, CDR1 MDHEN and CDR2 SYDVKM. With 1 base clipped from V and 0 bases from J, the junction kept 6 bases outside the gene matches. The CDR3 DNA reads TGTGCCAGCAGTTTATTTGCGGGAGTGAGCTCCTACGAGCAGTACTTC. Protein sequence: CASSLFAGVSSYEQYF.

This chain links TRBV12-5 with TRBJ1-5; 7 nucleotides agree with TRBD1. V trimming: 1 base; J trimming: 0 bases; junction bases outside the gene matches: 3. The CDR3 covers 16 residues. The germline V gene has CDR1 LGHNT and CDR2 FRNRAP. The CDR3 region is CASGLDGDSSNQPQHF. CDR3 in DNA: TGTGCTAGTGGTTTGGATGGGGACAGTAGCAATCAGCCCCAGCATTTT.